The 23 T cell receptor beta chains reported below all come from one sample, sequenced in a study of blood T cell repertoires in COVID-19. The data were produced by immunoSEQ multiplex PCR, yet TCRdb's version contains in-frame clones alone and is incomplete. The sample includes 10,000 to 15,000 clones, about two thirds of them seen just once. The specimen was peripheral blood. These receptors were collected from a man aged 55-75 years with COVID-19, enrolled during active disease.

This clone has more than one count but fewer than ten. This sequence joins TRBV2 and TRBJ2-7; D may be TRBD1 (6 bases). The V end was cut by 6 bases, the J end by 6 bases, with 15 bases between. Germline lookup yields CDR1 SNHLY and CDR2 FYNNEI. This CDR3 spans 13 amino acids. CDR3 in DNA: TGTGCCAGCAGCCTAACAGGGTTTGGCGAGCAGTACTTC. Amino acids: CASSLTGFGEQYF.

The count of this clone is one. The CDR3 DNA sequence: TGTGCCAGCAGTGAAGCGCCGGGGTACATTCAGTACTTC. Translated: CASSEAPGYIQYF. The chain is built from TRBV2 and TRBJ2-4, with D possibly being TRBD2 (5 bases). The V gene lost 0 bases and the J gene lost 8 bases, with 8 bases spanning the gap. CDR1 and CDR2 from the germline V gene are SNHLY and FYNNEI. This CDR3 comprises 13 residues.

This clone has more than one count but fewer than ten. This chain joins TRBV4-1 and TRBJ1-5, with D maybe TRBD1 (6 bases). V gave up 2 bases and J gave up 5 bases, with 10 bases separating them. The CDR3 has 14 amino acids. Germline V lookup: CDR1 MGHRA, CDR2 YSYEKL. Here the CDR3 DNA reads TGCGCCAGCAGCCAACAGGGGTACGATCAGCCCCAGCATTTT. It codes for CASSQQGYDQPQHF.

This clone was observed a few times. The chain recombines TRBV5-4 with TRBJ2-7; 7 positions agree with TRBD2. This CDR3 spans 13 amino acids. Germline CDR1 SGHNT, CDR2 YYREEE (reference sequence). V trimming: 3 bases; J trimming: 5 bases; junction bases outside the gene matches: 5. The chain's CDR3 is CASSSGREDEQYV. DNA for the CDR3: TGTGCCAGCAGCTCCGGACGGGAGGACGAGCAGTACGTC.

This chain links TRBV5-1 with TRBJ1-5; 7 bases match TRBD1. V was clipped by 4 bases and J by 4 bases; unmatched bases: 5. The CDR3 length is 14 residues. Germline loops: CDR1 SGHRS, CDR2 YFSETQ. In DNA form, the CDR3 reads TGCGCCAGCAGCCCGGGACAGCCGAATCAGCCCCAGCATTTT. Amino acids: CASSPGQPNQPQHF.

This clone was seen a single time. CDR3 DNA sequence: TGTGCCAGCAGGGACTTCCATTCCACAGATACGCAGTATTTT. This codes for CASRDFHSTDTQYF. The V call is TRBV11-1, the J call TRBJ2-3, with D perhaps matching TRBD2 (5 bases). V shed 6 bases and J shed 2 bases, with 12 bases lying between them. The CDR3 has 14 amino acids. Germline CDR1 and CDR2: SGHAT and FQDESV (reference sequence).

The genes are TRBV6-5 and TRBJ2-1, with D possibly matching TRBD2 (5 bases). V was cut by 2 bases and J by 2 bases, with 10 bases left in between. The CDR3 sequence is 15 residues long. Per germline, CDR1 MNHEY and CDR2 SVGAGI. DNA of the CDR3: TGTGCCAGCAGTTACAGGGCTAGCCCCTACAATGAGCAGTTCTTC. Amino acid sequence: CASSYRASPYNEQFF.

CDR3 loop: CASSLAGQANTEAFF. CDR3 nucleotide sequence: TGTGCCAGCAGCTTAGCGGGACAGGCTAACACTGAAGCTTTCTTT. The chain couples TRBV11-2 to TRBJ1-1; 8 positions match TRBD1. Looked up from germline, CDR1 is SGHAT and CDR2 is FQNNGV. This CDR3 has 15 residues. V shed 1 base and J 2 bases; nucleotides not matched to a gene: 3.

V gene TRBV11-2 combines with J gene TRBJ2-3, with 10 bases aligning to TRBD1. Germline CDR1 is SGHAT and CDR2 is FQNNGV. This CDR3 is built from 14 residues. Unmatched junction bases numbered 3, after V lost 6 bases and J lost 3 bases. CDR3 region: CASRGTGETDTQYF. The CDR3 DNA follows: TGTGCCAGCAGAGGGACAGGGGAAACAGATACGCAGTATTTT.

The chain recombines TRBV5-1 with TRBJ2-4; D possibly corresponds to TRBD1 (5 bases). Trimming removed 7 bases from V and 4 bases from J, with 12 bases in between. Germline V gives CDR1 SGHRS, CDR2 YFSETQ. The CDR3 runs to 13 residues. The CDR3: CASADRVKNIQYF. CDR3 nucleotide sequence: TGCGCCAGCGCTGACAGAGTAAAAAACATTCAGTACTTC.

The chain uses TRBV18 and TRBJ1-1; 11 bases are shared with TRBD1. From germline, CDR1 is KGHSH and CDR2 LQKENI. Trimming at V came to 4 bases and at J to 5 bases, leaving 12 bases not matched to a gene. CDR3 size: 17 residues. The CDR3: CASSQLGQGARRTEAFF. The CDR3 DNA sequence: TGTGCCAGCTCACAACTTGGACAGGGGGCGCGACGGACTGAAGCTTTCTTT.

This sequence joins TRBV5-8 and TRBJ1-1, with 7 bases that match TRBD1. The V and J ends lost 3 bases and 0 bases, in that order; junction bases with no gene match: 2. Germline lookup yields CDR1 SGHTS and CDR2 YDEGEE. The CDR3 has 14 amino acids. CDR3 sequence (DNA): TGTGCCAGCAGCTGGGACAGAATGAACACTGAAGCTTTCTTT. This codes for CASSWDRMNTEAFF.

The chain links TRBV3-1 (or the pseudogene TRBV3-2) to TRBJ2-7; 8 bases match TRBD2. V lost 1 base and J lost 3; bases outside the gene matches: 5. Germline assignment: CDR1 LGHDT and CDR2 YNNKEL (reference sequence). The CDR3 consists of 15 residues. CDR3 sequence reads: CASSQVAGGFYEQYF. The CDR3 DNA sequence: TGTGCCAGCAGCCAAGTTGCGGGGGGTTTCTACGAGCAGTACTTC.

The chain links TRBV7-3 to TRBJ1-1; D is possibly TRBD1 (6 bases). V was shortened by 5 bases and J by 5 bases, with 12 bases between the two germline ends. Germline CDR1 is SGHTA and CDR2 is FQGTGA. The CDR3 length is 13 residues. The chain's CDR3 is CASSLQGETEAFF. The CDR3 DNA reads TGTGCCAGCAGCCTACAGGGAGAAACTGAAGCTTTCTTT.

The chain couples TRBV13 to TRBJ1-2; the D is unclear. There are 11 residues in the CDR3. V lost 3 bases, J lost 11 bases, and 10 bases lay in between. Germline V gene sequence: CDR1 PRHDT, CDR2 FYEKMQ (reference sequence). The CDR3 spells CASSFGQAYTF. The DNA for the CDR3 is TGTGCCAGCAGCTTCGGCCAGGCTTACACCTTC.

The rearrangement links TRBV30 to TRBJ2-5; D is perhaps TRBD1 (6 bases). This CDR3 is built from 12 residues. Germline values: CDR1 GTSNPN, CDR2 SVGIG (reference sequence). Trimming left V 5 bases short and J 4 bases short, with 11 bases between. The CDR3 spells CAWGRDTETQYF. The CDR3 bases are TGTGCCTGGGGCCGGGACACAGAGACCCAGTACTTC.

This clone appeared once. J is TRBJ2-2 and V is TRBV12-3 or TRBV12-4, with D possibly matching TRBD2 (5 bases). Trimming cost V 7 bases and J 1 base, with 7 bases left between them. CDR3 size: 13 residues. The CDR3: CASNRGNTGELFF. The CDR3 DNA is TGTGCCAGCAATCGGGGGAACACCGGGGAGCTGTTTTTT.

The chain is built from TRBV14 and TRBJ2-1, with TRBD2 matching 12 bases. V dropped 2 bases and J dropped 5; count of bases not matched to a gene: 16. The CDR3 contains 20 residues. The germline V gene has CDR1 SGHDN and CDR2 FVKESK. CDR3 in DNA: TGTGCCAGCAGCCAACGCCTGCGGACTAGCGGGGCCATACTTAACAATGAGCAGTTCTTC. It codes for CASSQRLRTSGAILNNEQFF.

This clone has only a few counts. This chain uses TRBV4-1 with TRBJ1-5, with D possibly matching TRBD1 (6 bases). V was pared by 3 bases and J by 4 bases, with 13 bases between. CDR1 MGHRA and CDR2 YSYEKL come from the germline V gene. The CDR3 runs 15 residues. The DNA of the CDR3 is TGCGCCAGCAGCCAGAACAGGGAGTGGAATCAGCCCCAGCATTTT. It yields the protein CASSQNREWNQPQHF.

The J gene is TRBJ1-3, the V gene TRBV4-1; D is perhaps TRBD1 (5 bases). The V end lost 4 bases, the J end lost 2 bases, and 6 bases lay between the germline ends. Germline V gene data show CDR1 as MGHRA and CDR2 as YSYEKL. This CDR3 is 13 amino acids long. The CDR3 nucleotides read TGCGCCAGCAGCCCCAGGGCTGGAAACACCATATATTTT. Protein: CASSPRAGNTIYF.

This sequence joins TRBV7-9 and TRBJ1-5; D possibly corresponds to TRBD1 (5 bases). The CDR3 runs to 14 residues. V lost 4 bases to trimming and J lost 6 bases, with 13 bases between them. Germline CDR1 and CDR2: SEHNR and FQNEAQ (reference sequence). The CDR3 coding sequence is TGTGCCAGCAGCTGGGCGGGGGATGGTCAGCCCCAGCATTTT. As protein: CASSWAGDGQPQHF.

The rearrangement links TRBV7-2 to TRBJ2-7; D may be TRBD2 (6 bases). Trimming left V 1 base short and J 7 bases short, with 14 bases between. CDR3 length: 14 residues. Per germline, CDR1 SGHTA and CDR2 FQGNSA. For the CDR3, the DNA is TGTGCCAGCAGCTTAGTTACGGGCGGAGGGGAGCAGTACGTC. It specifies CASSLVTGGGEQYV.

The genes are TRBV6-5 and TRBJ2-2; TRBD2 is a possible D gene (6 bases). Trimming removed 6 bases at V and 4 bases at J, with 15 bases between. The CDR3 contains 15 residues. Germline CDR1 is MNHEY and CDR2 is SVGAGI. The CDR3 here is CASSETSRSTGELFF. In DNA form, the CDR3 reads TGTGCCAGCAGCGAGACTAGTAGAAGCACCGGGGAGCTGTTTTTT.